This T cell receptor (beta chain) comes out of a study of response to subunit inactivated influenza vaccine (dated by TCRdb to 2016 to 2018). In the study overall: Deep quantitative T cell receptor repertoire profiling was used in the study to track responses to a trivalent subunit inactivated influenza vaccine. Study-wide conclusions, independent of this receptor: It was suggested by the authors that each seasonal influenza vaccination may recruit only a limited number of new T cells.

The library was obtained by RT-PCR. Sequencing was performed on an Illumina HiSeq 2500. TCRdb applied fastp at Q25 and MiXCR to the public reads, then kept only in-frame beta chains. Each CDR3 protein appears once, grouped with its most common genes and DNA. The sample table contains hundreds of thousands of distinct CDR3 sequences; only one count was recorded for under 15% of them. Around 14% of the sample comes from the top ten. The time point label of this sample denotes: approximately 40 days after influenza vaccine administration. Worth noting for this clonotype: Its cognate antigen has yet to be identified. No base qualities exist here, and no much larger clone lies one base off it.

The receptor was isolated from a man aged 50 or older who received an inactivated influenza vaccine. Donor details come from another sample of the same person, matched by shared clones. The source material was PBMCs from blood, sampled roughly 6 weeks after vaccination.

The DNA is as follows: TGTGCCAGCAGCTGGACTAGCGGGAGGGCCTCCTACAATGAGCAGTTCTTC. Its protein product is CASSWTSGRASYNEQFF. The rearrangement joined TRBV11-2 to TRBJ2-1; the junction holds 15 bases that match TRBD2. Taken from the germline V gene, the CDR1 and CDR2 loops are SGHAT and FQNNGV. V lost 4 bases and J lost 0 bases, and the count of bases not matched to a germline gene is 1. Including cysteine and phenylalanine, the CDR3 has 17 amino acids. Of all the DNA, just the CDR3 is kept, 51 bases in frame from base 1.